This T cell receptor beta chain was recovered during a study of blood T cell repertoires in COVID-19. Repertoires were generated with immunoSEQ multiplex PCR, while TCRdb's copy carries only in-frame clones and drops some. The table lists roughly 160,000 clones, about 85% of them singletons, with about 8.1% in the top ten. Seattle enrolled patients during active infection and tracked them longitudinally. V was pared by 8 bases and J by 1 base, with 8 bases between. The CDR3 length is 11 residues. Germline CDR1 reads DFQATT; CDR2 reads SNEGSKA (reference sequence). Sample: peripheral blood. The rearrangement links TRBV20-1 to TRBJ1-2, with D unresolved. This clonotype was obtained from a woman of 80 years or more with COVID-19, enrolled during active disease. CDR3 in DNA: TGCAGTCCTGACAATAACTATGGCTACACCTTC. This translates into CSPDNNYGYTF.